These 4 T cell receptor beta chains were all obtained from the same sample, sequenced in a study of OX40 agonist ivuxolimab in advanced cancers. Sequencing was performed with immunoSEQ multiplex PCR; in TCRdb, only in-frame clones are kept and a portion is missing. The repertoire consists of approximately 77,000 clones, with around 91% occurring once and the leading ten covering about 1.8%. The source material was CD4+ or CD8+ T cells sorted from blood, sampled in a trial of the OX40 agonist ivuxolimab. The receptors were sampled from an adult with an advanced solid tumor such as melanoma, head and neck, liver or kidney cancer.

The genes are TRBV28 and TRBJ1-2, with TRBD1 as a possible D gene (5 bases). Deletions cut 5 bases from V and 1 base from J, with 11 bases between. The CDR3 runs to 14 residues. Germline CDR1 MDHEN, CDR2 SYDVKM. The CDR3 region is CASSRAGSNYGYTF. As DNA, the CDR3 is TGTGCCAGCAGTCGGGCAGGGAGTAACTATGGCTACACCTTC.

This chain joins TRBV6-5 and TRBJ1-5; possibly TRBD1 for D (5 bases). Between the trimmed V and J ends, which lost 5 bases and 0 bases, there was a span of 11 bases. The germline CDR1 and CDR2 sequences are MNHEY and SVGAGI. CDR3 length: 15 amino acids. The CDR3 nucleotides are TGTGCCAGCAGTCCCCGCAGGGCTAGCAATCAGCCCCAGCATTTT. Its translation is CASSPRRASNQPQHF.

The chain uses TRBV18 and TRBJ1-3, with D hard to call. Germline CDR1 KGHSH, CDR2 LQKENI. CDR3 length equals 16 residues. The V end was cut by 0 bases, the J end by 0 bases, with 9 bases between. The CDR3 sequence: CASSPPRGVSGNTIYF. CDR3 nucleotides: TGTGCCAGCTCACCACCGCGTGGAGTCTCTGGAAACACCATATATTTT.

J is TRBJ1-6 and V is TRBV6-6; D is undetermined. This CDR3 contains 14 residues. V shed 8 bases and J shed 7 bases, with 15 bases lying between them. Germline CDR1 is MNHNY and CDR2 is SVGAGI (reference sequence). The chain's CDR3 is CASGQDGSNSPLHF. The CDR3 DNA follows: TGTGCCAGCGGCCAGGACGGGTCAAATTCACCCCTCCACTTT.